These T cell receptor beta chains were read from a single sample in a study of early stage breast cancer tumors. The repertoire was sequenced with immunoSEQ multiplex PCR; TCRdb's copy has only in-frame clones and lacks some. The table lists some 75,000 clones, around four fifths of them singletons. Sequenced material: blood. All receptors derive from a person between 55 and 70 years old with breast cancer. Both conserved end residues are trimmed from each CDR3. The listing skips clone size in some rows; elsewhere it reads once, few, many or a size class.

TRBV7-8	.	ASSQDRGPNNEQF
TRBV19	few	ASRKDRASNYGYT
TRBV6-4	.	ASSEFKGGRRIGELF
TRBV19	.	ASSIGGQSETQY
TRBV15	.	ATSLYDGFYEQY
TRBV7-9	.	ASSLAAWGTEAF
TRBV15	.	ATSRVQGRAAGNTIY
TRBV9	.	ASSVDGWLQY
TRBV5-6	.	ASSPTGGHYGYT
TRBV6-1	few	ASSERGGIYGYT
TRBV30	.	AWTLGPNQETQY
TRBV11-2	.	ASSLDGRANEQY
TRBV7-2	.	ASSRSSTNTGELF
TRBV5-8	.	ASSPGLVNNEQF
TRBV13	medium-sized	ASSSESGGRGYEQY
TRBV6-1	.	ASSATNYEQY
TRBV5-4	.	ASSLLGRRRGGTEAF
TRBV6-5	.	ASSYLGGSEKLF
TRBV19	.	ASSENRGPTGGAQH
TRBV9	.	ASSVEPGQGPYEQY
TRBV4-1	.	ASSQDVSSPLH
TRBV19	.	ASSNAGNTEAF
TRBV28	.	ASKRVGYEQY
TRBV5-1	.	ASSLLLADQETQY
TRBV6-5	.	ASSYSAGPTGGYT
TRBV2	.	ASRAGTSGRSEGNEQF
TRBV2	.	ASRWDGNSFGQPQH
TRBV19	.	ASSTKVDGGELF
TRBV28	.	ASSFLLGQGETQY
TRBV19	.	ASSPYSDTQY
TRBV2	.	ASSDGIPAYEQY
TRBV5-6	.	ASRSGGATHTQY
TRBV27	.	ASSFRPRLSQGGNSPLH
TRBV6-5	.	ASQYRPLMGTEAF
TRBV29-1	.	SVEWGPRGYT
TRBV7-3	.	ASSSQGPDTQY
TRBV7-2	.	ASTLLLNTGELF
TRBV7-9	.	ASSLDRGGGGYT
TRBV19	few	ASSARGGTDTQY
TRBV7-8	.	ASSLARNEQY
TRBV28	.	ASNTGTIRGEQY
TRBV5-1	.	ASSSEGGTGGSYNEQF
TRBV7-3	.	ASSLTGDSGYT
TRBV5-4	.	ASSSPRDRGGDTQY
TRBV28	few	ASSLLTGENTGELF
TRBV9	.	ASSVDLAGGPKEQF
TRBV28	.	ASTGGSGNEQF
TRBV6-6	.	ASSLQGAKNIQY
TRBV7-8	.	ASSLSTGMDGYT
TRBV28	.	ASTEINEKLF
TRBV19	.	ASSIAYSRDHEQY
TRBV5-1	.	ASSFQVPTNEKLF
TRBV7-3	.	ASSPDGGGQPQH
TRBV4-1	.	ASSQGNGGAPGGELF
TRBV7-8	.	ASSFGDRVTGELF